The 12 T cell receptor beta chains below all came from one sample that was sequenced in a study of graft-versus-host responses after intestinal transplantation. These receptors have no identified antigens. Profiling relied on immunoSEQ multiplex PCR, and the TCRdb table lists in-frame clones only, not all of them. The repertoire consists of under 100,000 clones, with approximately 92% occurring once and the leading ten covering less than 1.5%. This specimen consisted of unstimulated CD8+ T cells sorted from spleen or lymph node cells, obtained before transplant. All receptors derive from a human donor who was the organ donor for an intestinal transplant.

The chain links TRBV27 to TRBJ2-7, with 11 bases lining up with TRBD2. CDR3 size: 14 residues. The V segment lost 8 bases and the J segment 4 bases; nucleotides outside the gene matches: 7. CDR1 and CDR2 from the germline V gene are MNHEY and SMNVEV (reference sequence). The CDR3 DNA is TGTGCCAGCTCTGCAGGACTAGCGGGTTACGAGCAGTACTTC. Translating gives CASSAGLAGYEQYF.

The DNA for the CDR3 is TGTGCCAGCATAGGGGGAGGGGTAGGGCGGGGGTCGAGGGATACGCAGTATTTT. Its protein product is CASIGGGVGRGSRDTQYF. This rearrangement joins TRBV28 to TRBJ2-3, with D maybe TRBD2 (7 bases). CDR3 length: 18 residues. The germline V and J ends were trimmed by 7 bases and 6 bases, with 29 bases remaining between them. The germline V gene has CDR1 MDHEN and CDR2 SYDVKM.

The CDR3 protein is CASSSLTAGGSEQYF. CDR3 sequence (DNA): TGTGCCAGCAGTTCCCTCACGGCAGGGGGGTCCGAGCAGTACTTC. The rearrangement links TRBV6-6 to TRBJ2-7, with D possibly matching TRBD1 (7 bases). V was clipped by 4 bases and J by 6 bases, with 19 bases between them. Germline-derived CDR1 and CDR2 are MNHNY and SVGAGI (reference sequence). The CDR3 covers 15 residues.

The chain joins TRBV10-3 to TRBJ2-7, with 10 nucleotides matching TRBD2. CDR3 size: 13 residues. V shed 8 bases and J 0 bases; nucleotides not matched to a gene: 1. The germline V gene has CDR1 ENHRY and CDR2 SYGVKD. CDR3 sequence: CAISSGSSYEQYF. DNA for the CDR3: TGTGCCATCTCTAGCGGGAGCTCCTACGAGCAGTACTTC.

This chain links TRBV5-4 with TRBJ2-7; possible D gene TRBD1, 6 bases. Trimming removed 5 bases at V and 2 bases at J, with 14 bases between. The CDR3 has 14 amino acids. From germline, CDR1 is SGHNT and CDR2 YYREEE (reference sequence). CDR3 loop: CASRSKGEAYEQYF. CDR3 DNA sequence: TGTGCCAGCAGATCCAAGGGGGAAGCCTACGAGCAGTACTTC.

This chain links TRBV9 with TRBJ1-2; D gene uncertain. The ends were cut back, 5 bases at V and 7 bases at J, with 9 bases in the middle. Per the germline V gene, CDR1 is SGDLS and CDR2 is YYNGEE. This CDR3 is 11 amino acids long. The CDR3: CASRGVAGYTF. The CDR3 DNA reads as TGTGCCAGCAGAGGAGTAGCTGGCTACACCTTC. Combining the CDR3 with reference TRBV9 and TRBJ1-2 gives the whole variable domain DSGVTQTPKHLITATGQRVTLRCSPRSGDLSVYWYQQSLDQGLQFLIQYYNGEERAKGNILERFSAQQFPDLHSELNLSSLELGDSALYFCASRGVAGYTFGSGTRLTVV.

This rearrangement joins TRBV19 to TRBJ1-5; 7 bases are shared with TRBD1. The CDR3 is made up of 14 amino acids. In germline, CDR1 is LNHDA, CDR2 SQIVND (reference sequence). After removal of 3 bases from V and 5 bases from J, the junction contained 4 bases not matched to a gene. CDR3 nucleotides: TGTGCCAGTAGTATGACAGGGACTCATCAGCCCCAGCATTTT. Amino acid sequence: CASSMTGTHQPQHF.

This chain connects TRBV2 to TRBJ2-7; 12 bases fit TRBD2. From germline, CDR1 is SNHLY and CDR2 FYNNEI. V was clipped by 3 bases and J by 4 bases; unmatched bases: 4. CDR3 length: 15 residues. Here the CDR3 reads CASSEGLAGTYEQYF. CDR3 coding DNA: TGTGCCAGCAGTGAGGGACTAGCGGGCACATACGAGCAGTACTTC.

The chain recombines TRBV12-5 with TRBJ2-1, with 14 positions matching TRBD2. The CDR3 is made up of 17 amino acids. Trimming removed 5 bases from V and 2 bases from J; junction bases left unmatched: 5. CDR1 LGHNT and CDR2 FRNRAP come from the germline V gene. The CDR3 loop reads CASGQGLAGVTYNEQFF. CDR3 bases: TGTGCTAGTGGTCAGGGACTAGCGGGAGTTACCTACAATGAGCAGTTCTTC.

CDR3 sequence (DNA): TGTGCCAGCAGCTTGTGGGACAAGAACACTGAAGCTTTCTTT. This sequence encodes CASSLWDKNTEAFF. The chain joins TRBV5-8 to TRBJ1-1; a possible D gene is TRBD1 (6 bases). CDR1 is SGHTS and CDR2 is YDEGEE in the germline V gene. This CDR3 comprises 14 residues. V lost 1 base to trimming and J lost 1 base, with 8 bases between them.

This chain connects TRBV2 to TRBJ2-7; the D gene is possibly TRBD2 (5 bases). Germline V lookup: CDR1 SNHLY, CDR2 FYNNEI. Trimming took off 7 bases at V and 4 bases at J, with 11 bases between the two ends. The length of the CDR3 is 12 residues. The DNA for the CDR3 is TGTGCCAGCAAGTTCGGGGAGTACGAGCAGTACTTC. Protein: CASKFGEYEQYF.

This chain connects TRBV6-1 to TRBJ1-5, with 8 bases fitting TRBD1. The CDR3 has 13 residues. V lost 6 bases, J lost 12 bases, and 10 bases stayed unmatched. CDR1 is MNHNS and CDR2 is SASEGT in the germline V gene. CDR3 protein: CASSDRGPYLQHF. DNA of the CDR3: TGTGCCAGCAGCGACAGGGGCCCCTACCTCCAGCATTTT.